This T cell receptor beta chain was captured in a study of cytomegalovirus exposure and HLA in healthy donors. Study context: Earlier findings included roughly 120 million unique TCR beta sequences obtained from about 179 million T cells. Study-level results: In an earlier analysis, in approximately 630 donors, most V segments appeared productive either ~90% or ~30% of the time. Reports state that TCR beta sequences accurately predicted most subjects' HLA-A and HLA-B alleles. In terms of immune exposure information, only CMV serostatus was available.

Per the germline V gene, CDR1 is MNHEY and CDR2 is SVGAGI. The CDR3 totals 15 residues. V dropped 2 bases and J dropped 0; count of bases not matched to a gene: 1. It was with 60 Vbeta and 13 Jbeta primers that the PCR ran. The repertoire was sequenced with immunoSEQ multiplex PCR; TCRdb's copy has only in-frame clones and lacks some. This sample carries 70,000 to 90,000 clones, 65% to 70% of them seen once, and the ten largest clones take 20% to 25%. Comment on this clone: The antigen remains undetermined.

The sequencing input was PBMCs. This sequence was found in a man between 40 and 49 years old in good health and CMV-seropositive. The chain employs TRBV6-5 and TRBJ1-3, with 7 bases matching TRBD1. The CDR3 sequence: CASSYAGGSGNTIYF. In DNA form, the CDR3 reads TGTGCCAGCAGTTACGCAGGGGGCTCTGGAAACACCATATATTTT.